Listed here are 2 T cell receptor beta chains from one sample, sequenced in a study of T cells in women clearing cervical HPV infection. Some clones are missing from TCRdb's copy, which holds only in-frame ones; the method was immunoSEQ multiplex PCR. The table counts around 40,000 clones; 6% to 6.5% lies in the top ten. The sample was blood buffy coat. These receptors all stem from a woman aged 18-70 years with a cervical HPV16 infection that either progressed to CIN3+ or cleared (not recorded which).

Of note for this clone: Sequencing ends 3 residues short of the CDR3 end; the germline J gene provides the rest. The V gene is TRBV19, the J gene TRBJ2-2; possible D gene TRBD2, 6 bases. Germline values: CDR1 LNHDA, CDR2 SQIVND (reference sequence). The CDR3 spans 15 residues. Here the CDR3 reads CASTPPGTGANVLFF. CDR3 bases read: TGTGCCAGTACCCCTCCAGGGACTGGGGCCAACGTG.

As to this clone: Read coverage stops 3 residues before the CDR3 terminus; the germline J gene supplies the remainder. This sequence joins TRBV6-2 or TRBV6-3 and TRBJ2-7; 8 nucleotides align to TRBD2. V was clipped by 6 bases and J by 0 bases; unmatched bases: 4. Germline V gene data show CDR1 as MNHEY and CDR2 as SVGEGT. This CDR3 comprises 14 residues. This CDR3 reads CASRGSGASYEQYF. The part of the CDR3 DNA that was read is TGTGCCAGCAGGGGTAGCGGGGCCTCCTACGAG.